This T cell receptor (beta chain) was sequenced in a study of CD8+CD57+ T cells in acquired aplastic anemia. Investigators profiled TCR beta VDJ and CDR3 from genomic DNA template. One entry per CDR3 protein results from TCRdb running MiXCR on the reads. The table lists roughly 180,000 distinct CDR3 sequences, roughly 65% of them singletons. V was pared by 3 bases and J by 4 bases, with 21 bases between. The germline V gene has CDR1 DFQATT and CDR2 SNEGSKA (reference sequence). CDR3 length: 16 amino acids. This clonotype has only one observation. For sequencing, patients were chosen who had shown expansion of CD8+CD57+ cells by flow cytometry. A severe acquired aplastic anemia diagnosis applied to all patients.

Sequenced: sorted CD4+, CD8+, or CD8+CD57+ T cells (not recorded which) from PBMCs. The chain combines TRBV20-1 with TRBJ2-5; D may be TRBD1 (6 bases). The origin of this receptor is a human donor with aplastic anemia. Here the CDR3 reads CSARVPGVFTRETQYF. CDR3 DNA: TGCAGTGCTAGGGTCCCAGGGGTCTTCACGCGAGAGACCCAGTACTTC.